The 24 T cell receptor beta chains below all came from one sample that was sequenced in a study of shared clonotypes between healthy human individuals. The repertoire was sequenced with immunoSEQ multiplex PCR; TCRdb's copy has only in-frame clones and lacks some. The table lists about 2.3 million clones, just under 95% of them singletons. Source material: naive CD4+ T cells from PBMCs. As for subset: CD45RA+ positively selected. The receptor source for this set is a man aged 18 to 29 in good health. Some clones in this sample may be carry-over from other donors' samples.

This clone was counted only a few times. The rearrangement joins TRBV5-1 to TRBJ1-1; TRBD1 is a possible D gene (5 bases). V was pared by 0 bases and J by 6 bases, with 9 bases between. The length of the CDR3 is 13 residues. CDR1 and CDR2 from the germline V gene are SGHRS and YFSETQ. The CDR3 DNA sequence: TGCGCCAGCAGCTTGGGGGCAGGGCCTGAAGCTTTCTTT. Its protein product is CASSLGAGPEAFF.

The chain combines TRBV6-6 with TRBJ2-3; 10 positions agree with TRBD1. The CDR3 sequence is 16 residues long. The germline V gene encodes CDR1 MNHNY and CDR2 SVGAGI (reference sequence). V was pared by 7 bases and J by 2 bases, with 9 bases of the junction left unmatched. This CDR3 reads CASTDLGQGNTDTQYF. The CDR3 DNA sequence: TGTGCCAGCACGGACCTGGGACAGGGGAACACAGATACGCAGTATTTT.

V usage is TRBV9 and J usage is TRBJ1-4; 7 bases match TRBD1. V trimming: 3 bases; J trimming: 3 bases; junction bases outside the gene matches: 5. The CDR3 loop spans 15 amino acids. Per the germline V gene, CDR1 is SGDLS and CDR2 is YYNGEE. CDR3 in amino acids: CASSASDRANEKLFF. CDR3 sequence (DNA): TGTGCCAGCAGCGCCAGTGACAGGGCTAATGAAAAACTGTTTTTT.

The V call is TRBV19, the J call TRBJ2-1; D could derive from TRBD1 or TRBD2 (6 bases each). The V gene's germline CDR1 is LNHDA and CDR2 SQIVND (reference sequence). This CDR3 is built from 16 residues. V was trimmed by 6 bases and J by 0 bases, leaving 15 bases between them. In nucleotides, the CDR3 is TGTGCCAGTAGAACCCCCGGGGGCGTCTCCTACAATGAGCAGTTCTTC. Translation: CASRTPGGVSYNEQFF.

This chain connects TRBV5-1 to TRBJ1-1, with TRBD1 matching over 7 bases. CDR3 length equals 13 residues. CDR1 and CDR2 from the germline V gene are SGHRS and YFSETQ. V lost 4 bases and J lost 7; bases outside the gene matches: 7. The CDR3 sequence is CASSGDRGHEAFF. The CDR3 DNA sequence: TGCGCCAGCAGCGGGGACAGAGGTCATGAAGCTTTCTTT.

This sequence joins TRBV5-1 and TRBJ2-1; TRBD1 matches 7 bases. Per germline, CDR1 SGHRS and CDR2 YFSETQ. V dropped 3 bases and J dropped 3; count of bases not matched to a gene: 6. The CDR3 has 15 amino acids. The CDR3 loop is CASSSGQAHYNEQFF. The DNA of the CDR3 is TGCGCCAGCAGCTCAGGACAGGCTCACTACAATGAGCAGTTCTTC.

The chain employs TRBV9 and TRBJ2-3, with 8 nucleotides matching TRBD1. This CDR3 region has 15 residues. Germline V gives CDR1 SGDLS, CDR2 YYNGEE. The J segment lost 2 bases and the V segment lost 4 bases, leaving 6 bases of the junction unmatched. The CDR3 DNA follows: TGTGCCAGCAGCCCCGGACAGGGAAACACAGATACGCAGTATTTT. This sequence encodes CASSPGQGNTDTQYF.

This chain connects TRBV19 to TRBJ1-5, with D hard to call. Germline V gene sequence: CDR1 LNHDA, CDR2 SQIVND (reference sequence). The CDR3 length is 16 residues. With 0 bases removed from V and 1 base from J, the gap between germline ends came to 10 bases. The CDR3 sequence: CASSIDLGLSNQPQHF. In DNA, the CDR3 is TGTGCCAGTAGTATAGATCTTGGGTTAAGCAATCAGCCCCAGCATTTT.

The chain is built from TRBV30 and TRBJ2-6, with D uncertain. The CDR3 length is 14 residues. In germline, CDR1 is GTSNPN, CDR2 SVGIG (reference sequence). V gave up 4 bases and J gave up 0 bases, with 7 bases separating them. The CDR3 loop is CAWTRTSGANVLTF. CDR3 nucleotide sequence: TGTGCCTGGACACGGACCTCTGGGGCCAACGTCCTGACTTTC. The full variable domain, rest sourced from reference TRBV30 and TRBJ2-6, is SQTIHQWPATLVQPVGSPLSLECTVEGTSNPNLYWYRQAAGRGLQLLFYSVGIGQISSEVPQNLSASRPQDRQFILSSKKLLLSDSGFYLCAWTRTSGANVLTFGAGSRLTVL.

The rearrangement uses TRBV28 and TRBJ2-1; TRBD2 is a possible D gene (5 bases). Germline values: CDR1 MDHEN, CDR2 SYDVKM. V was shortened by 6 bases and J by 0 bases, with 12 bases between the two germline ends. The length of the CDR3 is 15 residues. In DNA form, the CDR3 reads TGTGCCAGCAGCTGGCCCGCGGGCTCCTACAATGAGCAGTTCTTC. Translation gives CASSWPAGSYNEQFF.

This chain links TRBV28 with TRBJ2-2; 8 bases agree with TRBD2. CDR3 length: 17 amino acids. V trimming: 7 bases; J trimming: 6 bases; junction bases outside the gene matches: 16. In germline, CDR1 is MDHEN, CDR2 SYDVKM. CDR3 DNA sequence: TGTGCCAGCACCGTGGCAGGGACGAGCGGGGGAGCCGGGGAGCTGTTTTTT. It specifies CASTVAGTSGGAGELFF. Together with reference TRBV28 and TRBJ2-2, the CDR3 gives the full variable domain: DVKVTQSSRYLVKRTGEKVFLECVQDMDHENMFWYRQDPGLGLRLIYFSYDVKMKEKGDIPEGYSVSREKKERFSLILESASTNQTSMYLCASTVAGTSGGAGELFFGEGSRLTVL.

The chain uses TRBV5-5 and TRBJ2-7; tentative D call: TRBD1 (5 bases). Looked up from germline, CDR1 is SGHKS and CDR2 is YYEKEE (reference sequence). There are 15 residues in the CDR3. The ends were cut back, 0 bases at V and 3 bases at J, with 13 bases in the middle. The CDR3 loop is CASSLAVTDVYEQYF. As DNA, the CDR3 is TGTGCCAGCAGCTTGGCCGTGACAGATGTCTACGAGCAGTACTTC.

The rearrangement joins TRBV4-3 to TRBJ1-2; D is unresolved. The CDR3 totals 15 residues. CDR1 is LGHNA and CDR2 is YSLEER in the germline V gene. Trimming removed 1 base at V and 4 bases at J, with 13 bases between. The CDR3 coding sequence is TGCGCCAGCAGCCAAGGTTTCGCTGTGCCCTATGGCTACACCTTC. Translated: CASSQGFAVPYGYTF.

This chain connects TRBV19 to TRBJ2-1; 7 nucleotides agree with TRBD2. Per germline, CDR1 LNHDA and CDR2 SQIVND (reference sequence). V trimming: 3 bases; J trimming: 9 bases; junction bases outside the gene matches: 14. This CDR3 contains 16 residues. The CDR3 DNA sequence: TGTGCCAGTAGTATGTCTAGCGGAGCGATCCGTAGTGAGCAGTTCTTC. Protein: CASSMSSGAIRSEQFF. The variable domain in full, completed from reference TRBV19 and TRBJ2-1, reads DGGITQSPKYLFRKEGQNVTLSCEQNLNHDAMYWYRQDPGQGLRLIYYSQIVNDFQKGDIAEGYSVSREKKESFPLTVTSAQKNPTAFYLCASSMSSGAIRSEQFFGPGTRLTVL.

A note on this clone: The same CDR3 also results from other DNA sequences found in this sample. The chain employs TRBV5-1 and TRBJ2-3; 12 positions match TRBD2. CDR1 and CDR2 (germline): SGHRS, YFSETQ. J gave up 2 bases and V 4 bases, and 5 bases lay outside the gene matches. The CDR3 sequence is 16 residues long. The CDR3 bases are TGCGCCAGCAGCCGGGGACTAGCGGGCGACACAGATACGCAGTATTTT. The encoded protein is CASSRGLAGDTDTQYF.

This rearrangement joins TRBV27 to TRBJ1-4; no firm D call. CDR3 size: 15 residues. Looked up from germline, CDR1 is MNHEY and CDR2 is SMNVEV (reference sequence). Between the trimmed V and J ends, which lost 8 bases and 2 bases, there was a span of 15 bases. In DNA, the CDR3 is TGTGCCAGCTCCCGTAGGGAGTCTACTAATGAAAAACTGTTTTTT. It yields the protein CASSRRESTNEKLFF.

This chain links TRBV6-1 with TRBJ1-1; 7 bases match TRBD1. The CDR3 totals 13 residues. The germline V gene encodes CDR1 MNHNS and CDR2 SASEGT. V lost 8 bases, J lost 3 bases, and 6 bases stayed unmatched. The CDR3 DNA reads TGTGCCAGCCTTACAGGGGCGGACACTGAAGCTTTCTTT. It yields the protein CASLTGADTEAFF.

This clone came up once. J is TRBJ1-2 and V is TRBV5-4; 9 positions agree with TRBD1. Germline CDR1 is SGHNT and CDR2 is YYREEE (reference sequence). The CDR3 totals 13 residues. Trimming removed 3 bases from V and 8 bases from J; junction bases left unmatched: 5. CDR3 amino acids: CASSSGTGHGYTF. DNA of the CDR3: TGTGCCAGCAGCTCGGGGACAGGGCACGGCTACACCTTC.

Worth noting for this clone: Within the sample, other DNA sequences also encode this same CDR3. The chain couples TRBV7-3 to TRBJ2-3; no clear D gene. The CDR3 extends over 14 amino acids. Germline V gives CDR1 SGHTA, CDR2 FQGTGA. The V end lost 2 bases, the J end lost 1 base, and 7 bases lay between the germline ends. The CDR3 DNA reads TGTGCCAGCAGCTTATTGGGCGGCACAGATACGCAGTATTTT. Residues: CASSLLGGTDTQYF.

With respect to this clone: The sample has other DNA sequences that encode this CDR3 too. The chain links TRBV6-5 to TRBJ2-3; possible D gene TRBD2, 5 bases. Germline V gene sequence: CDR1 MNHEY, CDR2 SVGAGI. The length of the CDR3 is 14 residues. V lost 6 bases and J 0 bases, leaving 10 bases between the germline ends. DNA for the CDR3: TGTGCCAGCAGGTTAGCGTTAAGCACAGATACGCAGTATTTT. Protein sequence: CASRLALSTDTQYF.

The chain combines TRBV7-9 with TRBJ2-1; 8 bases are a match to TRBD2. Germline loops: CDR1 SEHNR, CDR2 FQNEAQ (reference sequence). The CDR3 spans 17 residues. V dropped 7 bases and J dropped 3; count of bases not matched to a gene: 14. In nucleotides, the CDR3 is TGTGCCAGCACGGGCGGGGGGTCCCCCCTAAGCTACAATGAGCAGTTCTTC. This gives the protein CASTGGGSPLSYNEQFF.

The rearrangement joins TRBV5-1 to TRBJ2-2; D call uncertain. The CDR3 runs 15 residues. The V gene lost 0 bases and the J gene lost 3 bases, with 9 bases spanning the gap. Germline V gene data show CDR1 as SGHRS and CDR2 as YFSETQ. The DNA for the CDR3 is TGCGCCAGCAGCTTGGATCTGTTCTACACCGGGGAGCTGTTTTTT. It encodes CASSLDLFYTGELFF.

This clone was seen once. This chain joins TRBV11-2 and TRBJ2-2, with a weak D call TRBD1 (6 bases). Germline loops: CDR1 SGHAT, CDR2 FQNNGV. The V end lost 6 bases, the J end lost 6 bases, and 17 bases lay between the germline ends. There are 15 residues in the CDR3. This CDR3 reads CASSQQGKFAGELFF. CDR3 in DNA: TGTGCCAGCAGTCAGCAGGGGAAGTTCGCCGGGGAGCTGTTTTTT.

The CDR3 loop reads CAISELLGGHYGYTF. The DNA of the CDR3 is TGTGCCATCAGTGAGCTTCTTGGGGGCCACTATGGCTACACCTTC. J is TRBJ1-2 and V is TRBV10-3; a possible D gene is TRBD1 (6 bases). Germline lookup yields CDR1 ENHRY and CDR2 SYGVKD. Trimming left V 2 bases short and J 3 bases short, with 13 bases between. The CDR3 has 15 residues.